Here is one T cell receptor beta chain with its context. This entry comes from a study of cytomegalovirus exposure and HLA in healthy donors. The V and J ends lost 5 bases and 2 bases, in that order; junction bases with no gene match: 6. Germline CDR1 MNHNY, CDR2 SVGAGI (reference sequence). The CDR3 consists of 14 residues. Only in-frame clones appear in the TCRdb table, and some are missing; sequencing was by immunoSEQ multiplex PCR. The sample includes some 120,000 clones, 85% to 90% of them seen just once. The V call is TRBV6-6, the J call TRBJ2-7; 7 bases align to TRBD1. Sequencing was carried out using PBMCs. The TCR was taken from a woman aged 18-30 years in good health and CMV-seronegative. This CDR3 is CASSPPGQPYEQYF. The CDR3 DNA is TGTGCCAGCAGTCCCCCGGGACAGCCCTACGAGCAGTACTTC.